The entry below gives a single T cell receptor beta chain sequence along with its context. These data belong to a study of blood T cell repertoires in COVID-19. The CDR3 runs 15 residues. Germline V CDR1 and CDR2: LNHNV, YYDKDF (reference sequence). The J segment lost 2 bases and the V segment lost 3 bases, leaving 4 bases of the junction unmatched. Membership in each cohort depended on participant-reported clinical history. Profiling relied on immunoSEQ multiplex PCR, and the TCRdb table lists in-frame clones only, not all of them. This sample carries about 280,000 clones, more than 75% of them seen once, and the ten largest clones take approximately 2%.

The chain employs TRBV15 and TRBJ2-1; 7 nucleotides match TRBD1. The material sequenced was PBMCs or T cells enriched from blood (not recorded which). The clonotype comes from a woman between 55 and 75 years old in a cohort exposed to, infected with or recovered from COVID-19 (not recorded which). CDR3 residues: CATSRNRGTYNEQFF. The CDR3, as DNA: TGTGCCACCAGCAGGAACAGGGGAACCTACAATGAGCAGTTCTTC.